Listed below are T cell receptor beta chains from one sample, sequenced in a study of blood T cell repertoires in COVID-19. TCRdb's table, derived via immunoSEQ multiplex PCR, lists solely in-frame clones and lacks some. The repertoire holds around 190,000 clones, about 88% seen once, with just under 25% in the top ten. Sequencing was carried out using PBMCs or T cells enriched from blood (not recorded which). These receptors were taken from a woman between 40 and 50 years old in a cohort exposed to, infected with or recovered from COVID-19 (not recorded which). Each CDR3 is given with its conserved first and last residue. The order of the fields is V gene, J gene, D gene, CDR3 DNA, CDR3 protein. The D gene is left open where the match is weak.

v_call: TRBV10-1; j_call: TRBJ2-3; d_call: TRBD2; cdr3_nt: TGCGCCAGCAGTGAGAGGCTAGCGGGACCAAATACGCAGTATTTT; cdr3_aa: CASSERLAGPNTQYF
v_call: TRBV6-2/TRBV6-3; j_call: TRBJ2-1; d_call: -; cdr3_nt: TGTGCCAGCAGTTATGACCAGGGCTCCTACAATGAGCAGTTCTTC; cdr3_aa: CASSYDQGSYNEQFF
v_call: TRBV5-4; j_call: TRBJ2-7; d_call: TRBD2; cdr3_nt: TGTGCCAGCAGCTCCCGGACTGGCGGGGGGCACCCCTACGAGCAGTACTTC; cdr3_aa: CASSSRTGGGHPYEQYF
v_call: TRBV4-1; j_call: TRBJ2-7; d_call: TRBD2; cdr3_nt: TGCGCCAGCAGCCAGCCCGGGGAGCGGGAGTTCTACGAGCAGTACTTC; cdr3_aa: CASSQPGEREFYEQYF
v_call: TRBV5-5; j_call: TRBJ1-1; d_call: -; cdr3_nt: TGTGCCAGCAGCTCTAAATCCCGACAGCCGAACACTGAAGCTTTCTTT; cdr3_aa: CASSSKSRQPNTEAFF
v_call: TRBV27; j_call: TRBJ1-1; d_call: TRBD1; cdr3_nt: TGTGCCAGCAGTTTCCGACAGGGGAACACTGAAGCTTTCTTT; cdr3_aa: CASSFRQGNTEAFF
v_call: TRBV27; j_call: TRBJ1-1; d_call: TRBD1; cdr3_nt: TGTGCCAGCAGTCAACCGACAGGGATAGGCACTGAAGCTTTCTTT; cdr3_aa: CASSQPTGIGTEAFF
v_call: TRBV28; j_call: TRBJ1-2; d_call: -; cdr3_nt: TGTGCCAGCAGGGACGGGGGGCTCTATGGCTACACCTTC; cdr3_aa: CASRDGGLYGYTF
v_call: TRBV19; j_call: TRBJ1-1; d_call: -; cdr3_nt: TGTGCCAGTAGCCCCTCGGGGTGGGGTTCTGAAGCTTTCTTT; cdr3_aa: CASSPSGWGSEAFF
v_call: TRBV7-2; j_call: TRBJ1-1; d_call: -; cdr3_nt: TGTGCCAGCGGCGGACAGCTGAACACTGAAGCTTTCTTT; cdr3_aa: CASGGQLNTEAFF
v_call: TRBV6-2/TRBV6-3; j_call: TRBJ1-6; d_call: -; cdr3_nt: TGTGCCAGCAGTTACGGCCTGGGGGGGAATTCACCCCTCCACTTT; cdr3_aa: CASSYGLGGNSPLHF